Shown below are 19 T cell receptor beta chains from a single sample sequenced in a study of cytotoxic CD8 clonotypes in ibrutinib-treated CLL (dated by TCRdb to about 2021). Libraries were constructed by the immunoSEQ multiplex PCR assay. TCRdb took this table from immuneACCESS and kept in-frame rearrangements with V and J called. Such tables lack part of the clones; where checked against another copy, unresolved V genes explain under half of the gap, and the rest is unexplained. The sample table records some 290,000 clones; roughly 85% of these occur just once. 6.5% to 8.5% of the sample is held by the ten biggest clonotypes. Source: PBMCs, taken before ibrutinib treatment. All receptors come from a human donor with chronic lymphocytic leukemia.

The rearrangement links TRBV5-8 to TRBJ2-3; maybe TRBD2 (5 bases). The V end was cut by 0 bases, the J end by 4 bases, with 15 bases between. The CDR3 consists of 16 residues. Germline V lookup: CDR1 SGHTS, CDR2 YDEGEE. The CDR3 nucleotides are TGTGCCAGCAGCTTGGTTGTCTCCCCCGGGGCAGATACGCAGTATTTT. It is translated as CASSLVVSPGADTQYF.

This clone appeared a single time. The chain has TRBV27 and TRBJ2-5; the match to TRBD2 covers 8 bases. The ends lost 7 bases at V and 5 bases at J; junction bases unmatched: 9. This CDR3 region has 14 residues. CDR1 is MNHEY and CDR2 is SMNVEV in the germline V gene (reference sequence). Here the CDR3 reads CASKHSGSLETQYF. CDR3 coding DNA: TGTGCCAGCAAGCACAGCGGGAGTCTGGAGACCCAGTACTTC.

DNA for the CDR3: TGTGCCAGCTCACCAGTCTCCAGGGAGTACGAGCAGTACTTC. Encoded protein: CASSPVSREYEQYF. The chain recombines TRBV18 with TRBJ2-7, with D perhaps assigned TRBD1 or TRBD2 (5 bases each). V was clipped by 2 bases and J by 4 bases, with 12 bases between them. Germline V gene sequence: CDR1 KGHSH, CDR2 LQKENI. The CDR3 loop spans 14 amino acids.

The J gene is TRBJ1-1, the V gene TRBV5-1, with a possible D match to TRBD1 (5 bases). CDR1 and CDR2 from the germline V gene are SGHRS and YFSETQ. Deletions cut 4 bases from V and 2 bases from J, with 21 bases between. CDR3 length: 17 amino acids. The chain's CDR3 is CASSPTGGTGGNTEAFF. CDR3 bases: TGCGCCAGCAGCCCCACGGGCGGGACGGGTGGTAACACTGAAGCTTTCTTT.

This clone turned up a few times. The CDR3 sequence: CATSREGLAATGELFF. CDR3 DNA sequence: TGTGCCACCAGCAGAGAAGGACTAGCAGCTACCGGGGAGCTGTTTTTT. This chain uses TRBV15 with TRBJ2-2; 8 nucleotides align to TRBD2. Per the germline V gene, CDR1 is LNHNV and CDR2 is YYDKDF (reference sequence). Trimming took 0 bases from V and 5 from J; bases not matched to a gene: 5. CDR3 size: 16 residues.

The chain has TRBV13 and TRBJ2-1; D is unresolved. Germline values: CDR1 PRHDT, CDR2 FYEKMQ (reference sequence). This CDR3 contains 15 residues. V lost 2 bases and J lost 6, with 14 bases in between. The CDR3 protein is CASSLWSPGGNEQFF. The CDR3 nucleotides read TGTGCCAGCAGCTTATGGAGTCCTGGCGGCAATGAGCAGTTCTTC.

The V call is TRBV5-4, the J call TRBJ2-3; no firm D call. Germline CDR1 reads SGHNT; CDR2 reads YYREEE (reference sequence). There are 15 residues in the CDR3. V was trimmed by 4 bases and J by 7 bases, leaving 19 bases between them. CDR3 nucleotide sequence: TGTGCCAGCAGCACACCTAAAGCTCCATCGAATACGCAGTATTTT. It specifies CASSTPKAPSNTQYF.

This chain uses TRBV7-2 with TRBJ2-2, with D tentatively TRBD2 (5 bases). V was pared by 1 base and J by 13 bases, with 16 bases between. The CDR3 runs to 14 residues. Germline V gene sequence: CDR1 SGHTA, CDR2 FQGNSA. In DNA form, the CDR3 reads TGTGCCAGCAGCTTAGAAGGCGGGCCCAGAGGGCTGTTTTTT. Translating it yields CASSLEGGPRGLFF. The full variable domain, its missing parts supplied by reference TRBV7-2 and TRBJ2-2, is GAGVSQSPSNKVTEKGKDVELRCDPISGHTALYWYRQSLGQGLEFLIYFQGNSAPDKSGLPSDRFSAERTGGSVSTLTIQRTQQEDSAVYLCASSLEGGPRGLFFGEGSRLTVL.

This rearrangement joins TRBV30 to TRBJ1-5; the D gene is possibly TRBD1 (5 bases). Germline lookup yields CDR1 GTSNPN and CDR2 SVGIG (reference sequence). The germline V and J ends were trimmed by 0 bases and 0 bases, with 9 bases remaining between them. This CDR3 is built from 15 residues. The CDR3 DNA sequence: TGTGCCTGGAGTGTAGAACAGGATAGCAATCAGCCCCAGCATTTT. It translates to CAWSVEQDSNQPQHF.

This chain links TRBV4-3 with TRBJ2-3; 9 bases align to TRBD2. The CDR3 sequence is 20 residues long. J lost 5 bases, V lost 6 bases, and 24 bases had no gene match. Germline assignment: CDR1 LGHNA and CDR2 YSLEER. The CDR3 reads CASRPQDCTSGFPGVDTQYF. As DNA, the CDR3 is TGCGCCAGCAGACCCCAAGATTGCACTAGCGGGTTCCCAGGAGTAGATACGCAGTATTTT.

The V gene is TRBV5-5, the J gene TRBJ1-3; D is unclear. The CDR3 consists of 15 residues. Per germline, CDR1 SGHKS and CDR2 YYEKEE (reference sequence). V was pared by 4 bases and J by 0 bases, with 11 bases between. CDR3 amino acids: CASSQPRGSGNTIYF. CDR3 nucleotides: TGTGCCAGCAGCCAACCCAGAGGCTCTGGAAACACCATATATTTT.

A note on this clone: Sequence at one end of the junction differs from germline and may be a read error. This chain links TRBV27 with TRBJ2-1; 13 bases are a match to TRBD2. The CDR3 length is 15 residues. Germline values: CDR1 MNHEY, CDR2 SMNVEV (reference sequence). This CDR3 is CASSEGTSGINEQFF. DNA for the CDR3: TGTGCCAGCAGTGAAGGGACTAGCGGGATCAATGAGCAATTCTTC.

This clone was detected only a few times. V usage is TRBV28 and J usage is TRBJ2-2; D gene uncertain. The CDR3 covers 14 residues. Germline CDR1 and CDR2: MDHEN and SYDVKM. V lost 8 bases to trimming and J lost 2 bases, with 12 bases between them. The chain's CDR3 is CASSVAPNTGELFF. The CDR3 DNA sequence: TGTGCCAGCTCAGTAGCCCCAAACACCGGGGAGCTGTTTTTT.

The V and J genes are TRBV11-3 and TRBJ2-1; no definite D call. Trimming stripped 5 bases from V and 5 bases from J, with 22 bases between. Germline lookup yields CDR1 SGHNT and CDR2 YENEEA. The CDR3 is 17 amino acids. The DNA for the CDR3 is TGTGCCAGCAGCCCCAGAGGTTATGGTCAAACGAACAATGAGCAGTTCTTC. This encodes CASSPRGYGQTNNEQFF.

This clone was counted between two and nine times. V gene TRBV10-3 combines with J gene TRBJ2-7, with 7 bases identical to TRBD2. The germline CDR1 and CDR2 sequences are ENHRY and SYGVKD. This CDR3 region has 16 residues. After removal of 3 bases from V and 0 bases from J, the junction contained 8 bases not matched to a gene. The CDR3 nucleotides read TGTGCCATCAGTGACCCGACGGGAGGCCCCTCCTACGAGCAGTACTTC. Protein product: CAISDPTGGPSYEQYF.

This clone has only one observation. V is TRBV7-6 and J is TRBJ1-1; no clear D. V lost 5 bases and J 8 bases, leaving 12 bases between the germline ends. Germline V gene lookup returns CDR1 SGHVS and CDR2 FNYEAQ. This CDR3 is 12 amino acids long. CDR3: CASSPAGGEAFF. For the CDR3, the DNA is TGTGCCAGCAGCCCAGCTGGAGGGGAAGCTTTCTTT.

The chain recombines TRBV5-1 with TRBJ2-5; D unclear. CDR3 size: 13 residues. The ends were cut back, 5 bases at V and 4 bases at J, with 12 bases in the middle. In germline, CDR1 is SGHRS, CDR2 YFSETQ. The CDR3 sequence is CASSDALTETQYF. The CDR3 region has the DNA TGCGCCAGCAGTGATGCATTGACAGAGACCCAGTACTTC.

V usage is TRBV10-3 and J usage is TRBJ1-4; weak D call: TRBD1 (5 bases). This CDR3 contains 16 residues. Trimming pared 0 bases from V and 6 bases from J, leaving 14 bases between. Germline lookup yields CDR1 ENHRY and CDR2 SYGVKD. CDR3 nucleotide sequence: TGTGCCATCAGTGAGTCCCGAGGCGGGGGGGATGAAAAACTGTTTTTT. Translated, it gives CAISESRGGGDEKLFF.

The genes are TRBV7-9 and TRBJ2-3; D is perhaps TRBD2 (6 bases). Germline values: CDR1 SEHNR, CDR2 FQNEAQ (reference sequence). V was pared by 1 base and J by 2 bases, with 13 bases between. The CDR3 sequence is 16 residues long. The DNA of the CDR3 is TGTGCCAGCAGCTTAGATGCCGGGAGTGTCACAGATACGCAGTATTTT. It is translated as CASSLDAGSVTDTQYF.